This note documents a single T cell receptor beta chain sequence. Antigen: not known. Trimming cost V 5 bases and J 7 bases; bases outside gene matches: 8. The germline V gene has CDR1 MNHEY and CDR2 SVGAGI. The CDR3 sequence is 14 residues long. The sample is drawn from a study of cytomegalovirus exposure and HLA in healthy donors. Overall study results and limits: TCR beta V- and J-gene trimming, according to a later analysis, was linked to a missense DCLRE1C variant.

13 Jbeta primers and 60 Vbeta primers were used for the PCR. Method: immunoSEQ multiplex PCR; TCRdb's copy keeps in-frame clones and lacks some. The sample has approximately 91,000 clones; 86% are singletons. This TCR was sampled from a man aged 30 to 39 in good health and CMV-seropositive. The sequenced sample was PBMCs. The chain combines TRBV6-5 with TRBJ2-1; 7 bases map to TRBD1. Here the CDR3 reads CASSPRDSFNEQFF. The CDR3 nucleotides read TGTGCCAGCAGTCCCCGGGACAGCTTTAATGAGCAGTTCTTC.